The 12 T cell receptor beta chains reported below all come from one sample, sequenced in a study of glioma-infiltrating T cells after dendritic cell vaccination. The protocol was immunoSEQ multiplex PCR, while the TCRdb copy is restricted to in-frame clones and leaves out a portion. The table lists about 96,000 clones, 79% of them singletons. This material consisted of blood, taken before dendritic cell vaccination. All receptors derive from a human donor with glioblastoma.

The J gene is TRBJ1-2, the V gene TRBV5-4; 9 bases line up with TRBD1. CDR3 length equals 15 residues. With V trimmed by 4 bases and J by 4 bases, 8 bases remained unmatched. Germline loops: CDR1 SGHNT, CDR2 YYREEE (reference sequence). This chain's CDR3 is CASSGRDRDSYGYTF. In DNA, the CDR3 is TGTGCCAGCAGCGGCCGGGACAGGGATAGCTATGGCTACACCTTC.

This clone has only one observation. The chain uses TRBV2 and TRBJ2-5, with a tentative D call TRBD1 (6 bases). Looked up from germline, CDR1 is SNHLY and CDR2 is FYNNEI. The CDR3 length is 13 residues. V was pared by 3 bases and J by 2 bases, with 7 bases between. In DNA, the CDR3 is TGTGCCAGCAGTGAGCAGGGGCAAGAGACCCAGTACTTC. Translated, it gives CASSEQGQETQYF.

The count of this clone is one. The chain recombines TRBV29-1 with TRBJ2-5, with 10 bases lining up with TRBD2. V shed 1 base and J 2 bases; nucleotides not matched to a gene: 1. The germline CDR1 and CDR2 sequences are SQVTM and ANQGSEA. This CDR3 comprises 14 residues. CDR3 sequence: CSVEGTSGQETQYF. The CDR3 bases are TGCAGCGTTGAAGGGACTAGCGGACAAGAGACCCAGTACTTC.

The V gene is TRBV6-1, the J gene TRBJ1-1; no definite D call. Germline V gives CDR1 MNHNS, CDR2 SASEGT. The CDR3 extends over 14 amino acids. Trimming removed 6 bases from V and 0 bases from J, with 11 bases in between. CDR3 coding DNA: TGTGCCAGCAGCCCTGTCGGGATGAACACTGAAGCTTTCTTT. This translates into CASSPVGMNTEAFF.

The chain employs TRBV7-6 and TRBJ2-1, with a tentative D call TRBD2 (5 bases). Trimming cost V 5 bases and J 5 bases, with 10 bases left between them. Per the germline V gene, CDR1 is SGHVS and CDR2 is FNYEAQ. The CDR3 is 13 amino acids. The CDR3 spells CASSLGIHNEQFF. The DNA of the CDR3 is TGTGCCAGCAGCCTCGGGATCCACAATGAGCAGTTCTTC.

This sequence joins TRBV11-2 and TRBJ2-7, with no clear D. Germline CDR1 is SGHAT and CDR2 is FQNNGV. The CDR3 has 15 amino acids. Trimming removed 0 bases at V and 0 bases at J, with 9 bases between. The DNA of the CDR3 is TGTGCCAGCAGCTTAGATTACCGAGGCTCCTACGAGCAGTACTTC. This codes for CASSLDYRGSYEQYF.

This clone was seen once. One junction end does not reproduce the germline sequence, and a read error may be involved. V gene TRBV4-1 combines with J gene TRBJ1-4; D remains ambiguous. The CDR3 totals 17 residues. Germline-derived CDR1 and CDR2 are MGHRA and YSYEKL. The CDR3 DNA reads as TGCGCCAGCGGCCAAGATGTCTGGGCTGCAACTAATGAAAAACTGTTTTTT. As protein: CASGQDVWAATNEKLFF.

V gene TRBV9 combines with J gene TRBJ2-1; 14 bases match TRBD2. Germline V gene data show CDR1 as SGDLS and CDR2 as YYNGEE. V gave up 4 bases and J gave up 6 bases; unmatched junction bases: 12. The CDR3 is made up of 18 amino acids. The CDR3 loop reads CASSPLRTSGGLGNEQFF. Here the CDR3 DNA reads TGTGCCAGCAGCCCCCTCCGGACTAGCGGGGGGCTAGGCAATGAGCAGTTCTTC.

The J gene is TRBJ1-5, the V gene TRBV19, with TRBD1 matching over 7 bases. The germline CDR1 and CDR2 sequences are LNHDA and SQIVND (reference sequence). The CDR3 spans 14 residues. J gave up 4 bases and V 5 bases, and 5 bases lay outside the gene matches. The CDR3 is CASSESGGNQPQHF. CDR3 DNA: TGTGCCAGTAGTGAGTCAGGGGGGAATCAGCCCCAGCATTTT.

The chain joins TRBV5-1 to TRBJ1-1; TRBD1 aligns across 7 bases. The CDR3 runs to 15 residues. V was clipped by 4 bases and J by 4 bases; unmatched bases: 10. Germline V CDR1 and CDR2: SGHRS, YFSETQ. In nucleotides, the CDR3 is TGCGCCAGCAGCGCCTCCGACAGGGTGCGCACTGAAGCTTTCTTT. Its protein is CASSASDRVRTEAFF.

This clone showed up just a few times. The chain employs TRBV2 and TRBJ2-2; 9 bases are shared with TRBD2. The CDR3 is 18 amino acids. The germline gives CDR1 SNHLY, CDR2 FYNNEI. Losses at the gene ends were 2 bases for V and 0 bases for J; bases not matched to a gene: 7. CDR3 protein: CASSELAGFSANTGELFF. CDR3 sequence (DNA): TGTGCCAGCAGTGAACTAGCGGGGTTTTCCGCGAACACCGGGGAGCTGTTTTTT. The full variable domain, completed using reference TRBV2 and TRBJ2-2, is EPEVTQTPSHQVTQMGQEVILRCVPISNHLYFYWYRQILGQKVEFLVSFYNNEISEKSEIFDDQFSVERPDGSNFTLKIRSTKLEDSAMYFCASSELAGFSANTGELFFGEGSRLTVL.

The chain recombines TRBV27 with TRBJ1-1; D is undetermined. Germline loops: CDR1 MNHEY, CDR2 SMNVEV (reference sequence). V lost 6 bases, J lost 0 bases, and 11 bases lay in between. The CDR3 extends over 14 amino acids. This CDR3 is CASRLGYLNTEAFF. The CDR3, as DNA: TGTGCCAGCAGACTAGGTTATCTGAACACTGAAGCTTTCTTT.